Following are 8 T cell receptor beta chains from one sample sequenced in a study of T cells in tuberculosis. Libraries were prepared by immunoSEQ multiplex PCR; TCRdb keeps only in-frame clonotypes and omits some of them. Of around 38,000 clones detected, 95% appear once; the ten largest clones hold approximately 3.8%. The sequenced material came from PBMCs. All receptors derive from a donor aged 5 to 30 with latent tuberculosis or without tuberculosis infection.

Relative to its sample, this clone is medium-sized. This chain links TRBV25-1 with TRBJ2-2, with no clear D. Germline V CDR1 and CDR2: MGHDK, SYGVNS. Trimming stripped 3 bases from V and 4 bases from J, with 3 bases between. The CDR3 runs 12 residues. CDR3 loop: CASSDSTGELFF. In DNA, the CDR3 is TGTGCCAGCAGTGACAGCACCGGGGAGCTGTTTTTT.

J is TRBJ1-1 and V is TRBV28, with D maybe TRBD1 (5 bases). With 7 bases removed from V and 5 bases from J, the gap between germline ends came to 17 bases. Per the germline V gene, CDR1 is MDHEN and CDR2 is SYDVKM. CDR3 size: 14 residues. The CDR3 nucleotides read TGTGCCAGCAAGAGCGGGGGTATAATAACTGAAGCTTTCTTT. This sequence encodes CASKSGGIITEAFF.

The chain has TRBV7-3 and TRBJ2-3; 11 nucleotides line up with TRBD2. Trimming cost V 4 bases and J 2 bases; bases outside gene matches: 11. This CDR3 spans 18 amino acids. Looked up from germline, CDR1 is SGHTA and CDR2 is FQGTGA. DNA for the CDR3: TGTGCCAGCAGCTCCACTAGCGGGGGCCGGGGGACCACAGATACGCAGTATTTT. Protein: CASSSTSGGRGTTDTQYF.

This clone appeared a few times. A read error may produce the germline difference seen at one junction end. The rearrangement uses TRBV29-1 and TRBJ1-2; possible D gene TRBD1, 6 bases. Per the germline V gene, CDR1 is SQVTM and CDR2 is ANQGSEA. The CDR3 loop spans 16 amino acids. In DNA, the CDR3 is TGCAGCGTTCAAGATCATGAACAGGGATGGAGCTATGGCTACACCTTC. It encodes CSVQDHEQGWSYGYTF.

The rearrangement joins TRBV6-1 to TRBJ1-1, with TRBD1 matching over 7 bases. CDR3 length: 14 amino acids. The germline CDR1 and CDR2 sequences are MNHNS and SASEGT. Trimming took 7 bases from V and 6 from J; bases not matched to a gene: 11. Here the CDR3 DNA reads TGTGCCAGCAACGAAGGGGGCACGAAACCTGAAGCTTTCTTT. Translated: CASNEGGTKPEAFF.

This chain uses TRBV27 with TRBJ1-6; D is undetermined. Germline V gene data show CDR1 as MNHEY and CDR2 as SMNVEV (reference sequence). This CDR3 comprises 19 residues. V was pared by 3 bases and J by 10 bases, with 28 bases between. The CDR3 DNA is TGTGCCAGCAGTTTGAGAATGAAAGGAGGGAAAGTAACCCTCTCACCCCTCCACTTT. Residues: CASSLRMKGGKVTLSPLHF.

This CDR3 reads CASSIVSGQGIYEQYF. The CDR3 region has the DNA TGTGCCAGTAGTATAGTGTCGGGACAGGGGATCTACGAGCAGTACTTC. The rearrangement links TRBV19 to TRBJ2-7; 10 bases agree with TRBD1. From germline, CDR1 is LNHDA and CDR2 SQIVND (reference sequence). Germline trimming cut 1 base from V and 3 bases from J; bases unmatched to any gene: 6. CDR3 length: 16 amino acids.

This clone is termed medium-sized (0.01 to 0.1%). The V and J genes are TRBV25-1 and TRBJ2-7, with 7 bases that match TRBD1. V was clipped by 4 bases and J by 3 bases; unmatched bases: 12. The germline V gene has CDR1 MGHDK and CDR2 SYGVNS. The CDR3 totals 16 residues. CDR3 nucleotide sequence: TGTGCCAGCAGTGGAACTACGCGACAGGGTATCTACGAGCAGTACTTC. It yields the protein CASSGTTRQGIYEQYF.